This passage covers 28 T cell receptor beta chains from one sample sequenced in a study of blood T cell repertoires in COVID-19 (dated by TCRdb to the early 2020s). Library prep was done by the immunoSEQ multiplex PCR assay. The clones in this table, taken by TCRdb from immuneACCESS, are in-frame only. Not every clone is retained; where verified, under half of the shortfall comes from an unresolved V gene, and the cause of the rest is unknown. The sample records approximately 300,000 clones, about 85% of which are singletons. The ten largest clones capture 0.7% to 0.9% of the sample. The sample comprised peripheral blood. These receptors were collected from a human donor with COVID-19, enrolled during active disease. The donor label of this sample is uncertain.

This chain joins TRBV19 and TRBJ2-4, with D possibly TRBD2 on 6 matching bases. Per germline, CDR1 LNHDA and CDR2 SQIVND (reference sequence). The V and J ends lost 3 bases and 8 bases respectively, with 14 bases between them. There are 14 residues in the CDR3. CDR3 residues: CASSIPGVVDIQYF. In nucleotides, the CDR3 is TGTGCCAGTAGTATTCCGGGGGTGGTTGACATTCAGTACTTC.

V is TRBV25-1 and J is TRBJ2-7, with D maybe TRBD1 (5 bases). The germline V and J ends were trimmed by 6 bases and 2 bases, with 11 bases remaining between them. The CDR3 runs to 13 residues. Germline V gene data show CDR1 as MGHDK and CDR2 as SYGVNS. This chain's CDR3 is CASRGLDTYEQYF. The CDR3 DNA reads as TGTGCCAGCAGGGGGCTAGATACCTACGAGCAGTACTTC.

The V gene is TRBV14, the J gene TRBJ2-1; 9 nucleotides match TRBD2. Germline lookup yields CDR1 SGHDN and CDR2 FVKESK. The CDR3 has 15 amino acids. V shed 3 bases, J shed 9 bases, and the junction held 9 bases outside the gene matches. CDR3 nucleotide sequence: TGTGCCAGCAGCCATAAGCTAGCGGGGCCGACTGAGCAGTTCTTC. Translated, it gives CASSHKLAGPTEQFF. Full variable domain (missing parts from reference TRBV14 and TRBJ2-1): EAGVTQFPSHSVIEKGQTVTLRCDPISGHDNLYWYRRVMGKEIKFLLHFVKESKQDESGMPNNRFLAERTGGTYSTLKVQPAELEDSGVYFCASSHKLAGPTEQFFGPGTRLTVL.

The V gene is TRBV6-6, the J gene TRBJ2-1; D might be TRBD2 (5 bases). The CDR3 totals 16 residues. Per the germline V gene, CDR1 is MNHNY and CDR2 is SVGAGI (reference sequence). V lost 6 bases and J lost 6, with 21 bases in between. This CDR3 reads CASRISGMERGNEQFF. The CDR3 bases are TGTGCCAGCAGGATAAGCGGCATGGAGAGAGGCAATGAGCAGTTCTTC.

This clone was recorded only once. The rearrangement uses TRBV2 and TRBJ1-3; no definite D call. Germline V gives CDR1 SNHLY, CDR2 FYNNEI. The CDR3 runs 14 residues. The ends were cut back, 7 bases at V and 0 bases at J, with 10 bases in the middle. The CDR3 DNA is TGTGCCAGCATAAGGGAGAGCTCTGGAAACACCATATATTTT. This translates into CASIRESSGNTIYF.

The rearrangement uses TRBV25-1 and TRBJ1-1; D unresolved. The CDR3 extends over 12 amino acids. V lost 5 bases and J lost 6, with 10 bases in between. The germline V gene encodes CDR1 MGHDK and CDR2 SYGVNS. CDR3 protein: CASSRGVAEAFF. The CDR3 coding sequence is TGTGCCAGCAGTAGAGGAGTGGCTGAAGCTTTCTTT.

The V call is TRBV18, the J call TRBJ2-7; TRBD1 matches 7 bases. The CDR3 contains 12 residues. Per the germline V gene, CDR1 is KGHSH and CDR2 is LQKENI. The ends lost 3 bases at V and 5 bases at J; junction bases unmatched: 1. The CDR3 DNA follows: TGTGCCAGCTCACCGGACAGGAACGAGCAGTACTTC. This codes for CASSPDRNEQYF.

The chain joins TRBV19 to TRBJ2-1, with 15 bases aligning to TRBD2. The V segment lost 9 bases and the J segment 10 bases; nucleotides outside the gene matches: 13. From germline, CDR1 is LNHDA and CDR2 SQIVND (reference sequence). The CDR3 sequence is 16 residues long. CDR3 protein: CASKLMGLAGGGEQFF. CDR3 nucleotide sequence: TGTGCCAGCAAACTGATGGGACTAGCGGGAGGTGGGGAGCAGTTCTTC. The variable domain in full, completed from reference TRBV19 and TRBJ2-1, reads DGGITQSPKYLFRKEGQNVTLSCEQNLNHDAMYWYRQDPGQGLRLIYYSQIVNDFQKGDIAEGYSVSREKKESFPLTVTSAQKNPTAFYLCASKLMGLAGGGEQFFGPGTRLTVL.

The DNA for the CDR3 is TGTGCCAGCAGCTCAGGACTAGCGGGAGGCCCCACAGATACGCAGTATTTT. Its protein product is CASSSGLAGGPTDTQYF. The rearrangement links TRBV7-8 to TRBJ2-3; 14 nucleotides agree with TRBD2. CDR3 length: 17 amino acids. Germline trimming cut 4 bases from V and 2 bases from J; bases unmatched to any gene: 5. CDR1 SGHVS and CDR2 FQNEAQ come from the germline V gene.

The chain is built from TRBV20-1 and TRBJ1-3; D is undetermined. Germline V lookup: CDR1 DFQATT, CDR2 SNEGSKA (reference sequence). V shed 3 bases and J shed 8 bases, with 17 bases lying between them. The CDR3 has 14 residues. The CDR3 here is CSASHSPRPDTIYF. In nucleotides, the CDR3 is TGCAGTGCTAGTCATTCCCCCCGCCCGGACACCATATATTTT.

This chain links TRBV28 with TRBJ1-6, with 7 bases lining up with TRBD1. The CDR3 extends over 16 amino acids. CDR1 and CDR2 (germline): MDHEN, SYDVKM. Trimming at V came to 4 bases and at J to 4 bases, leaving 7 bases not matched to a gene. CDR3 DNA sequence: TGTGCCAGCAGTTCTAATACACAGGGGTATAATTCACCCCTCCACTTT. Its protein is CASSSNTQGYNSPLHF.

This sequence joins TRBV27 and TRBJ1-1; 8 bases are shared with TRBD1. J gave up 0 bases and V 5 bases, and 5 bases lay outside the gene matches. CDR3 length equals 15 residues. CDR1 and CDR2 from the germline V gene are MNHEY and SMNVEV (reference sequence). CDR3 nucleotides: TGTGCCAGCAGTCCCCAGGGGGCACTGAACACTGAAGCTTTCTTT. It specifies CASSPQGALNTEAFF.

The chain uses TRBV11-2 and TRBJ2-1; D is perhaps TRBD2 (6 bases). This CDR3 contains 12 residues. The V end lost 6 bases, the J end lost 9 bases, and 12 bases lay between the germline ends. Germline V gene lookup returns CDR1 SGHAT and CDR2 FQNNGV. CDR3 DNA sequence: TGTGCCAGCAGTTCCAACGGGGGTGAGCAGTTCTTC. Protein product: CASSSNGGEQFF. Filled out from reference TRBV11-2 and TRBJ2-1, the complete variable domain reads EAGVAQSPRYKIIEKRQSVAFWCNPISGHATLYWYQQILGQGPKLLIQFQNNGVVDDSQLPKDRFSAERLKGVDSTLKIQPAKLEDSAVYLCASSSNGGEQFFGPGTRLTVL.

This CDR3 is CASSMASGNQETQYF. The CDR3 coding sequence is TGTGCCAGTAGTATGGCTAGCGGGAATCAAGAGACCCAGTACTTC. This chain uses TRBV19 with TRBJ2-5; 9 bases map to TRBD2. The V segment lost 3 bases and the J segment 2 bases; nucleotides outside the gene matches: 4. Per the germline V gene, CDR1 is LNHDA and CDR2 is SQIVND (reference sequence). The CDR3 consists of 15 residues.

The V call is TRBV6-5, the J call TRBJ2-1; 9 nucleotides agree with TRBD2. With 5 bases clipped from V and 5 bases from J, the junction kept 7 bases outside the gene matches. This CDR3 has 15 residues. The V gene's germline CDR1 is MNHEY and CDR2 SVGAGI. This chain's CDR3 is CASSRGRGGNNEQFF. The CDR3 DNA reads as TGTGCCAGCAGTCGCGGGAGGGGGGGTAACAATGAGCAGTTCTTC.

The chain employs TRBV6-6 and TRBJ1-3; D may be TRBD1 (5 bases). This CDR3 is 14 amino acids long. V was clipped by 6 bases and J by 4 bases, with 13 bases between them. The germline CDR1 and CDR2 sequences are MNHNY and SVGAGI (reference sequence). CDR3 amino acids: CASSKDRAGNTIYF. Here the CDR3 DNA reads TGTGCCAGCAGCAAAGACAGAGCCGGAAACACCATATATTTT.

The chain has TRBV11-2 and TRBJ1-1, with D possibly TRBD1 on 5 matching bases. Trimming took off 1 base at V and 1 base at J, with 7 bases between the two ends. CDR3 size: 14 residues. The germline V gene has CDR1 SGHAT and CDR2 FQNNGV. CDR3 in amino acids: CASSLVGGNTEAFF. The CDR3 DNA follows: TGTGCCAGCAGCTTAGTCGGGGGGAACACTGAAGCTTTCTTT.

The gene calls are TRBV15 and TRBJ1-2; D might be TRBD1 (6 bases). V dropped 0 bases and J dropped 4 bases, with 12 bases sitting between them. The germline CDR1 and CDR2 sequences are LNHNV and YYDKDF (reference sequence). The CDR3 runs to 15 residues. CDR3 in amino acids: CATSREGARGYGYTF. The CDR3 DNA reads TGTGCCACCAGCAGAGAAGGGGCCAGGGGCTATGGCTACACCTTC.

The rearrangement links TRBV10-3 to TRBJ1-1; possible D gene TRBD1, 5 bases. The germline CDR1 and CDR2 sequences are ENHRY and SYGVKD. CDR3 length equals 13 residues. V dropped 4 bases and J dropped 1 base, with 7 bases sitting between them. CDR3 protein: CAISVQENTEAFF. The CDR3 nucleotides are TGTGCCATCAGTGTACAGGAGAACACTGAAGCTTTCTTT.

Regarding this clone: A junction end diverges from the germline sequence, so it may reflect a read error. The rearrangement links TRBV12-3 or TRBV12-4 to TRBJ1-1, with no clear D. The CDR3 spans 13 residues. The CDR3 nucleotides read TGTGCCAGCAGGTTAGGTCCGCTAACTGAAGCTTTCTTT. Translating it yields CASRLGPLTEAFF.

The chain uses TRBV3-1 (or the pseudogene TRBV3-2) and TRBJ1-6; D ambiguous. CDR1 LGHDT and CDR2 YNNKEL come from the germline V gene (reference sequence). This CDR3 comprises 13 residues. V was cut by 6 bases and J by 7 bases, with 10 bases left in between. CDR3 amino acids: CASSQVPNSPLHF. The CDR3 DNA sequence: TGTGCCAGCAGTCAGGTACCGAATTCACCCCTCCACTTT.

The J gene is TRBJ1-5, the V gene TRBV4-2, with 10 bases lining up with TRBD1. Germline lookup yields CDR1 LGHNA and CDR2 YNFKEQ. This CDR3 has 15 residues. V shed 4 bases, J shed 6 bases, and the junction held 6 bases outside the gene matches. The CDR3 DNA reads TGTGCCAGCAGCCCCCGGACAGGGGGTATTCAGCCCCAGCATTTT. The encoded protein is CASSPRTGGIQPQHF.

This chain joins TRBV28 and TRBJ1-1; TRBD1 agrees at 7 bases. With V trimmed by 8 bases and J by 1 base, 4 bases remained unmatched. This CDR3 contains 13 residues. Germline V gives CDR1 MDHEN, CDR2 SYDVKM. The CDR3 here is CASVTGANTEAFF. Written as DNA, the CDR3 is TGTGCCAGCGTCACAGGGGCGAACACTGAAGCTTTCTTT. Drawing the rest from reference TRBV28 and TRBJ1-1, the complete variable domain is DVKVTQSSRYLVKRTGEKVFLECVQDMDHENMFWYRQDPGLGLRLIYFSYDVKMKEKGDIPEGYSVSREKKERFSLILESASTNQTSMYLCASVTGANTEAFFGQGTRLTVV.

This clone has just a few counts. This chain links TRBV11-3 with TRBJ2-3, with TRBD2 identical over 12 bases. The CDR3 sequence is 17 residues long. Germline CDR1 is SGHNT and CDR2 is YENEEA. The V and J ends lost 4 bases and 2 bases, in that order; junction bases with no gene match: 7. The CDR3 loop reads CASSSGLAGLNTDTQYF. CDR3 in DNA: TGTGCCAGCAGCTCCGGACTAGCGGGACTGAACACAGATACGCAGTATTTT.

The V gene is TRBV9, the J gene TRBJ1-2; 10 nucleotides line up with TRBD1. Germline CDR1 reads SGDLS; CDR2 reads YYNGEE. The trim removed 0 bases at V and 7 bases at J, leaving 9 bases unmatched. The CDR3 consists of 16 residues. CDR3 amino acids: CASSVATGDRGSGYTF. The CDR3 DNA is TGTGCCAGCAGCGTAGCTACGGGGGACAGGGGAAGTGGCTACACCTTC.

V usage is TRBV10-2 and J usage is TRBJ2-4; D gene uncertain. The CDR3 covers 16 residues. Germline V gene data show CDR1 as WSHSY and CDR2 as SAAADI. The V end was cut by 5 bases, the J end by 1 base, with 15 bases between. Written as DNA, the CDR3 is TGCGCCAGCAGTACATCGTCCGATTCGGCCAAAAACATTCAGTACTTC. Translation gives CASSTSSDSAKNIQYF.

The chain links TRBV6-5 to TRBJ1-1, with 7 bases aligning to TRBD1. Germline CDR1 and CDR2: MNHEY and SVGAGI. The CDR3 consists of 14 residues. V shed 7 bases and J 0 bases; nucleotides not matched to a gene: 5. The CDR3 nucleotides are TGTGCCAGCACCCAGGGACAGTTGAACACTGAAGCTTTCTTT. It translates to CASTQGQLNTEAFF.

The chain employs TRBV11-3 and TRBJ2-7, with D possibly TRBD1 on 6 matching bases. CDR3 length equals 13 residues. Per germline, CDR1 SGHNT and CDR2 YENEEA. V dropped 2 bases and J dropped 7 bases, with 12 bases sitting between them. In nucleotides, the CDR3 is TGTGCCAGCAGCTTACAGCGCAGGGGTGAGCAGTACTTC. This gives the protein CASSLQRRGEQYF.